This T cell receptor (beta chain) was profiled in a study of blood T cell repertoires in COVID-19. Study as a whole: Sites across the United States, Italy and Spain contributed samples from acute and convalescent COVID-19.

TCRdb keeps only in-frame clones here, not all; method: immunoSEQ multiplex PCR. This sample has roughly 140,000 clones; around nine tenths occur once, and the top ten carry roughly 2%. The origin of this receptor is a human donor in a cohort sampled during active COVID-19. The sequenced sample was peripheral blood.

CDR3 residues: CASSPPGWSGNTIYF. CDR3 coding DNA: TGTGCCAGCAGCCCCCCCGGTTGGTCTGGAAACACCATATATTTT. V and J are TRBV7-2 and TRBJ1-3; no firm D call. In germline, CDR1 is SGHTA, CDR2 FQGNSA. The ends were cut back, 5 bases at V and 1 base at J, with 12 bases in the middle. The CDR3 has 15 residues.